The clone carrying this T cell receptor beta chain showed up many times. What it binds is not known. Per germline, CDR1 SEHNR and CDR2 FQNEAQ (reference sequence). The CDR3 runs 22 residues. V trimming: 5 bases; J trimming: 0 bases; junction bases outside the gene matches: 24. This entry comes from a study of T-cell memory formation after mild COVID-19. Looking at the study overall: TCR clustering was largely donor specific. Study conclusions and caveats: That cross-reactive memory joined was suggested by some responding clones appearing in pre-infection memory. Clones shrinking from day 15 to 85 showed even CD4/CD8 mixes; later expanders tilted CD4+.

TCRdb redid the calling of the 5' RACE reads with MiXCR, one entry per CDR3 protein. This sample carries almost 250,000 distinct CDR3 sequences, 15% of them seen once, and the ten largest clones take 2.1%. The receptor comes from an adult woman who had mild COVID-19 (a few samples of this study predate the infection). Cell type and time point are not known. V and J are TRBV7-9 and TRBJ1-1; 10 bases align to TRBD1. The source material was PBMCs or a T cell subset sorted from them (not recorded which). The CDR3: CASSARKLTTTGQGPLNTEAFF. The CDR3 coding sequence is TGTGCCAGCAGCGCACGAAAACTCACCACCACGGGACAGGGGCCCCTGAACACTGAAGCTTTCTTT.